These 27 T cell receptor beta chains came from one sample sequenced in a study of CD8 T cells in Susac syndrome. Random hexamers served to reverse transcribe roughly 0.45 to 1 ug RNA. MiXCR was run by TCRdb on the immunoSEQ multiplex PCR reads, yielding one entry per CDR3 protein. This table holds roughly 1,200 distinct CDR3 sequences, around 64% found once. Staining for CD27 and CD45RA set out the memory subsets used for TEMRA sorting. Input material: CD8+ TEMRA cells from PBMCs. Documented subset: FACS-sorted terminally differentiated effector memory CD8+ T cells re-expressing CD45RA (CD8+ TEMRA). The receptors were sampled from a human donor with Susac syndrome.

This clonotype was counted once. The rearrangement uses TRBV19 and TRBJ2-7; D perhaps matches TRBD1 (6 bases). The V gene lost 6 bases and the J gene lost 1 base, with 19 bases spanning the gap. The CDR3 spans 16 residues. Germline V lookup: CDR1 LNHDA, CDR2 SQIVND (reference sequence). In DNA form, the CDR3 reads TGTGCCAGTAGGCCAACGGAGTGGGGGCATTCCTACGAGCAGTACTTC. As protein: CASRPTEWGHSYEQYF.

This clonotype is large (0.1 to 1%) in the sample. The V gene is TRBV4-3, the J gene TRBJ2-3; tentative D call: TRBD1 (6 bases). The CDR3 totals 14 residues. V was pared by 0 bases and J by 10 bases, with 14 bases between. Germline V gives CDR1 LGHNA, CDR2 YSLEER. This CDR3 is CASSQETGQGAQYF. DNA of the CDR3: TGCGCCAGCAGCCAAGAAACAGGGCAGGGTGCGCAGTATTTT.

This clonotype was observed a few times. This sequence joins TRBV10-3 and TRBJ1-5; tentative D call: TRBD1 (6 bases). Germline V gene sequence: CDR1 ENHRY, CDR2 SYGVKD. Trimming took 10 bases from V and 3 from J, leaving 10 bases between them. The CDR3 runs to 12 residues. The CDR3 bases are TGTGCCACCACAGGGTCCAATCAGCCCCAGCATTTT. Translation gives CATTGSNQPQHF.

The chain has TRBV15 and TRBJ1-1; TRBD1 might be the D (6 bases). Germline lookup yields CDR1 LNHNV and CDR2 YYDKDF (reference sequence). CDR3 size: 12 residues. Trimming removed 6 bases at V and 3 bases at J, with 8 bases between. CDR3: CATRQGDTEAFF. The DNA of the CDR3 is TGTGCCACCAGACAGGGTGACACTGAAGCTTTCTTT. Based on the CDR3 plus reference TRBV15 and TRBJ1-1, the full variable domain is DAMVIQNPRYQVTQFGKPVTLSCSQTLNHNVMYWYQQKSSQAPKLLFHYYDKDFNNEADTPDNFQSRRPNTSFCFLDIRSPGLGDTAMYLCATRQGDTEAFFGQGTRLTVV.

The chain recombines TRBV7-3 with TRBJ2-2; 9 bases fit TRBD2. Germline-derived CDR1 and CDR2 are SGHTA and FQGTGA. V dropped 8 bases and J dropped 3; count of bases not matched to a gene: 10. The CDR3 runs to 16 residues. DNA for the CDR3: TGTGCCAGCTGCAGACTAGCGGCGACGTACACCGGGGAGCTGTTTTTT. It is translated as CASCRLAATYTGELFF.

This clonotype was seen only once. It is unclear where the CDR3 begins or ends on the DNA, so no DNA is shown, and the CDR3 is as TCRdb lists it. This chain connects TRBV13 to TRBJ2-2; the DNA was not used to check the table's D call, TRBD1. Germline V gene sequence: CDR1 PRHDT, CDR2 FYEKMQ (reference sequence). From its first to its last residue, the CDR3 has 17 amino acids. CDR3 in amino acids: CASSLAGTGGTPGSCFF.

The CDR3 DNA reads TGTGCCGGCTCCCAATCTGTGTTCCTAAAAGTGATTCTCACTCTGCTTCTCATCTCCTACGAGCAGTACTTC. Protein sequence: CAGSQSVFLKVILTLLLISYEQYF. The rearrangement uses TRBV14 and TRBJ2-7; D gene ambiguous. The germline V and J ends were trimmed by 11 bases and 0 bases, with 47 bases remaining between them. The CDR3 consists of 24 residues. Germline V gene data show CDR1 as SGHDN and CDR2 as FVKESK. The full variable domain, in which reference TRBV14 and TRBJ2-7 provide the parts outside the CDR3, is EAGVTQFPSHSVIEKGQTVTLRCDPISGHDNLYWYRRVMGKEIKFLLHFVKESKQDESGMPNNRFLAERTGGTYSTLKVQPAELEDSGVYFCAGSQSVFLKVILTLLLISYEQYFGPGTRLTVT.

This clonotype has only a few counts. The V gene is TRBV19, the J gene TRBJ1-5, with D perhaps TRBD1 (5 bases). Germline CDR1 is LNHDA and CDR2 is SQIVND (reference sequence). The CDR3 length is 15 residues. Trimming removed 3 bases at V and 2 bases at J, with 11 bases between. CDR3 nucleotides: TGTGCCAGTAGTATTGGGCTCAGGGGCAATCAGCCCCAGCATTTT. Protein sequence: CASSIGLRGNQPQHF.

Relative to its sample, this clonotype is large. In DNA, the CDR3 is TGTGCCAGCAGCTTGGAGGGAAACTATGGCTACACCTTC. This sequence encodes CASSLEGNYGYTF. The V call is TRBV5-8, the J call TRBJ1-2; D is unresolved. The ends were cut back, 0 bases at V and 2 bases at J, with 5 bases in the middle. Germline loops: CDR1 SGHTS, CDR2 YDEGEE. The CDR3 is made up of 13 amino acids.

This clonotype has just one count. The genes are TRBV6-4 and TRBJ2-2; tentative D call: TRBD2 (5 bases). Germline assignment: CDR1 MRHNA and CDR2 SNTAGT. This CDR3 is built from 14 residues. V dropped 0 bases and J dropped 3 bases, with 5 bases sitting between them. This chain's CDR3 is CASSDSADTGELFF. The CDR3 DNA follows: TGTGCCAGCAGTGACTCAGCGGACACCGGGGAGCTGTTTTTT.

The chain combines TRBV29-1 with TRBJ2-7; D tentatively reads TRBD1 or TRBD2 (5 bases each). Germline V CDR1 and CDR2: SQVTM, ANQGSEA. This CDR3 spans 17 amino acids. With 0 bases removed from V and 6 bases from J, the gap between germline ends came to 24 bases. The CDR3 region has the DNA TGCAGCGTTGAAGATTGGGGGAAGGGATCGGTGTCGGGCGAGCAGTACTTC. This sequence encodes CSVEDWGKGSVSGEQYF.

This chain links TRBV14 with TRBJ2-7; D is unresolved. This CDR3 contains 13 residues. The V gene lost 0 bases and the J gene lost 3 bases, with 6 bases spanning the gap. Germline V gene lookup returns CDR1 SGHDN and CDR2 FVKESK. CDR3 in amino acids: CASSQENSYEQYF. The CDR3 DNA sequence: TGTGCCAGCAGCCAAGAGAACAGCTACGAGCAGTACTTC.

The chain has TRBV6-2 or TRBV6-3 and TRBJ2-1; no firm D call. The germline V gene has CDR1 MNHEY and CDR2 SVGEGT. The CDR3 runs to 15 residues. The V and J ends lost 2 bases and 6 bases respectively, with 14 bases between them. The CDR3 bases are TGTGCCAGCAGTTACAGGTTGGCAGAACGCAATGAGCAGTTCTTC. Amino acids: CASSYRLAERNEQFF.

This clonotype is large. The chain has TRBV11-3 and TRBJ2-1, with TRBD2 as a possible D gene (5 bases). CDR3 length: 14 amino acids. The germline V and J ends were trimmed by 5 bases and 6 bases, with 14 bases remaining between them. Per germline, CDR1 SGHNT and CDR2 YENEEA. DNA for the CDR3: TGTGCCAGCAGCCTAATCTCGGGAAGCAATGAGCAGTTCTTC. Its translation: CASSLISGSNEQFF.

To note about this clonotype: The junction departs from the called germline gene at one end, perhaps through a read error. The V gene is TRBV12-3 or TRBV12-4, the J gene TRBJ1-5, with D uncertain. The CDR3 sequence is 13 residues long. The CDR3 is CAGSLGGNQTQHF. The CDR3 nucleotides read TGTGCCGGCAGTTTAGGAGGCAATCAGACCCAGCATTTT.

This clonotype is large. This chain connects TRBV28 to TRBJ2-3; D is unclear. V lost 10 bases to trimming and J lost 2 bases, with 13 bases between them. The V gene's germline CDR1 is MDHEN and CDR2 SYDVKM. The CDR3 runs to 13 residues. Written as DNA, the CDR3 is TGTGCCACCTCCCCTGGGAACACAGATACGCAGTATTTT. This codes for CATSPGNTDTQYF.

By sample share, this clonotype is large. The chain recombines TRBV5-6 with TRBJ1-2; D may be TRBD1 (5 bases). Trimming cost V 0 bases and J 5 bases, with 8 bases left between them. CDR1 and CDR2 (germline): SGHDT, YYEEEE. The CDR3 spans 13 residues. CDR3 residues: CASSLGQLYGYTF. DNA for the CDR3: TGTGCCAGCAGCTTGGGACAGCTTTATGGCTACACCTTC. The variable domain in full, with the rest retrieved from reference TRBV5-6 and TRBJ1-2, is DAGVTQSPTHLIKTRGQQVTLRCSPKSGHDTVSWYQQALGQGPQFIFQYYEEEERQRGNFPDRFSGHQFPNYSSELNVNALLLGDSALYLCASSLGQLYGYTFGSGTRLTVV.

CDR3 region: CASSMNTGELFF. CDR3 nucleotides: TGTGCCAGCAGCATGAACACCGGGGAGCTGTTTTTT. The chain links TRBV9 to TRBJ2-2; no reliable D call. The CDR3 is made up of 12 amino acids. Germline CDR1 is SGDLS and CDR2 is YYNGEE. Trimming removed 4 bases at V and 1 base at J, with 2 bases between.

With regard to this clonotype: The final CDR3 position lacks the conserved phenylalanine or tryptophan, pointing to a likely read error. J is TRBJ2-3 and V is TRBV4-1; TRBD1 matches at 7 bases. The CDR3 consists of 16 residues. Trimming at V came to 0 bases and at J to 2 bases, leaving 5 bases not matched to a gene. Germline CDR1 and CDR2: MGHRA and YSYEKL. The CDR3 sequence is CASSQDVGQNTDTQYI. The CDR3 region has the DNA TGCGCCAGCAGCCAAGATGTGGGACAGAACACAGATACGCAGTATATT.

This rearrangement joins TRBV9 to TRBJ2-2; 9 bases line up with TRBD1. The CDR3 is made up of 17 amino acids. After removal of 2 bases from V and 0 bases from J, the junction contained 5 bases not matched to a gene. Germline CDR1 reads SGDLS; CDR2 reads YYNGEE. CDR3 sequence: CASSVQRDRANTGELFF. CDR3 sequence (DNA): TGTGCCAGCAGCGTTCAACGGGACAGGGCGAACACCGGGGAGCTGTTTTTT.

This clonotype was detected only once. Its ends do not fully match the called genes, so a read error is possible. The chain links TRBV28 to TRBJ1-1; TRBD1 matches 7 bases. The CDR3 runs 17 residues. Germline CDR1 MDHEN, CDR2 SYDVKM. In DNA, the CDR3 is TGTGCCGGCAACACTCTACACAGGGGATTGGAGAACGCTGAAGCTTTCTTT. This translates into CAGNTLHRGLENAEAFF.

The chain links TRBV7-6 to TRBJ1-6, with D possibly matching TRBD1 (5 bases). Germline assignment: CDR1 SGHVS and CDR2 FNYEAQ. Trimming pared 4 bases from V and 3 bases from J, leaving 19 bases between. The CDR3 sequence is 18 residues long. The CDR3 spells CASSSLAQGSDYNSPLHF. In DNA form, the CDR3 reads TGTGCCAGCAGCTCCCTGGCCCAGGGTAGCGACTATAATTCACCCCTCCACTTT.

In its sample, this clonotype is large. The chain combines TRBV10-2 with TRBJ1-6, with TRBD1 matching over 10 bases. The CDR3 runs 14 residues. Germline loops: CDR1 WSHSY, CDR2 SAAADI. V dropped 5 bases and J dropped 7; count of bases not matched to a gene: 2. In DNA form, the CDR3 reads TGCGCCAGCAGTCCGGACAGGGGGAATTCACCCCTCCACTTT. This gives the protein CASSPDRGNSPLHF.

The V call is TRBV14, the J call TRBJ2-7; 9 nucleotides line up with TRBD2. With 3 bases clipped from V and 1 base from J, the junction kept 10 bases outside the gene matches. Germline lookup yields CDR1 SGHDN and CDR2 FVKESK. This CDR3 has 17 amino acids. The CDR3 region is CASSHGELAGGSYEQYF. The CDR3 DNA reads TGTGCCAGCAGCCATGGGGAACTAGCGGGTGGATCCTACGAGCAGTACTTC.

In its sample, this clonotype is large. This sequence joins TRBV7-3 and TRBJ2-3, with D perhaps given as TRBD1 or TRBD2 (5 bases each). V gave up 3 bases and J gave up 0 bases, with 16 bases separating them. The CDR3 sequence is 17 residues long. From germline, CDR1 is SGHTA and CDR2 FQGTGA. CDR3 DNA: TGTGCCAGCAGCTTCCCCGACCGGGACCTAAGCACAGATACGCAGTATTTT. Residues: CASSFPDRDLSTDTQYF.

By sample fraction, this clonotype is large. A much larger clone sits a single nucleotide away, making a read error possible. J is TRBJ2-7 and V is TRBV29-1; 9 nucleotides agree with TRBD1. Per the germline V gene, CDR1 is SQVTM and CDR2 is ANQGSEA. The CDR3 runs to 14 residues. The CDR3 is CCVVGTGFSYEQYF. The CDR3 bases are TGCTGCGTTGTCGGGACAGGGTTCTCCTACGAGCAGTACTTC.

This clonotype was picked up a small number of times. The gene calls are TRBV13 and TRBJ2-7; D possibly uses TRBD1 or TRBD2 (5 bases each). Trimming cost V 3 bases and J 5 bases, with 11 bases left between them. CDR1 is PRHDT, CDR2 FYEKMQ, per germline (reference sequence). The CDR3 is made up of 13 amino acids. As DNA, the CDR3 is TGTGCCAGCAGCTTCGGCAGGGACCACGAGCAGTACTTC. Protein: CASSFGRDHEQYF. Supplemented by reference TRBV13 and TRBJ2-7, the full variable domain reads AAGVIQSPRHLIKEKRETATLKCYPIPRHDTVYWYQQGPGQDPQFLISFYEKMQSDKGSIPDRFSAQQFSDYHSELNMSSLELGDSALYFCASSFGRDHEQYFGPGTRLTVT.